The clone carrying this TCR beta chain showed up many times. Trimming cost V 4 bases and J 4 bases, with 8 bases left between them. The CDR3 loop spans 12 amino acids. Germline CDR1 reads PRHDT; CDR2 reads FYEKMQ (reference sequence). This sample was taken from a study of human T cells and chemical hapten exposure. TCRdb fed the 5' RACE reads into MiXCR, producing one record per CDR3 protein. The data show more than 140,000 distinct CDR3 sequences, roughly 4.1% seen once. It was from unfractionated whole blood that total RNA was extracted. This sequence was found in a female donor in good health. The chain employs TRBV13 and TRBJ2-7, with D possibly TRBD2 on 6 matching bases. DNA for the CDR3: TGTGCCAGCAGCTCTGCGGGGTACGAGCAGTACTTC. Translated, it gives CASSSAGYEQYF.